Listed below are T cell receptor beta chains from one sample, sequenced in a study of blood T cell repertoires in COVID-19. The method was immunoSEQ multiplex PCR; TCRdb's version includes in-frame clones alone and lacks a portion of them. The data contain fewer than 45,000 clones, 85% to 90% of them singletons. What was sequenced was peripheral blood. These receptors all stem from a man between 60 and 75 years old with active or convalescent COVID-19. Each CDR3 is given with its conserved first and last residue. The D gene is left open where the match is weak. A row's size may be missing; if present it is once, few, many or a size class.

d_gene	abundance	v_gene	j_gene	CDR3aa	CDR3nt
TRBD2	once	TRBV2	TRBJ2-7	CASSVGREILAGAF	TGTGCCAGCAGTGTGGGAAGGGAAATCTTGGCGGGAGCTTTC
NA	NA	TRBV5-1	TRBJ2-7	CASSLGAGLASYEQYF	TGCGCCAGCAGCTTGGGGGCAGGCCTAGCCTCCTACGAGCAGTACTTC
NA	NA	TRBV3-1/TRBV3-2	TRBJ2-7	CASSQAPGEQYF	TGTGCCAGCAGCCAAGCCCCCGGGGAGCAGTACTTC
NA	NA	TRBV19	TRBJ1-4	CASNTGPTNEKLFF	TGTGCCAGCAATACAGGGCCCACTAATGAAAAACTGTTTTTT
TRBD2	NA	TRBV28	TRBJ2-4	CASSLYRGEAKNIQYF	TGTGCCAGCAGTTTATATCGGGGGGAAGCCAAAAACATTCAGTACTTC
TRBD1	NA	TRBV29-1	TRBJ2-1	CSVVSSGDRYNEQFF	TGCAGCGTTGTTAGCAGTGGGGACAGATACAATGAGCAGTTCTTC
TRBD2	NA	TRBV4-1	TRBJ2-5	CASSPRPGLGQETQYF	TGCGCCAGCAGCCCCCGTCCGGGACTAGGGCAAGAGACCCAGTACTTC
TRBD1	NA	TRBV14	TRBJ1-2	CASSQEVGQGALGYTF	TGTGCCAGCAGCCAAGAAGTAGGACAGGGGGCGCTGGGCTACACCTTC
NA	NA	TRBV19	TRBJ2-3	CASTQGPSTDTQYF	TGTGCCAGTACACAGGGCCCTAGCACAGATACGCAGTATTTT
NA	NA	TRBV7-2	TRBJ1-3	CASSLMSSGNTIYF	TGTGCCAGCAGCTTAATGAGCTCTGGAAACACCATATATTTT
NA	NA	TRBV2	TRBJ1-1	CASSEAARNTEAFF	TGTGCCAGCAGTGAAGCGGCCAGGAACACTGAAGCTTTCTTT
TRBD2	once	TRBV30	TRBJ2-3	CAWSPTYGTSGSTDTQYF	TGTGCCTGGAGTCCGACATACGGGACTAGCGGGAGCACAGATACGCAGTATTTT
TRBD2	NA	TRBV27	TRBJ2-1	CASSFSLAGVGRFNEQFF	TGTGCCAGCAGTTTTTCGCTAGCGGGAGTAGGCCGCTTTAATGAGCAGTTCTTC
TRBD1	NA	TRBV5-1	TRBJ2-7	CASSAPGQGAYEQYF	TGCGCCAGCAGCGCACCGGGACAGGGGGCCTACGAGCAGTACTTC
TRBD2	NA	TRBV9	TRBJ2-5	CASSAGGGKETQYF	TGTGCCAGCAGCGCCGGCGGGGGTAAGGAGACCCAGTACTTC
NA	NA	TRBV11-3	TRBJ2-7	CASSLDTGTYEQYF	TGTGCCAGCAGCTTAGACACAGGGACCTACGAGCAGTACTTC
NA	NA	TRBV6-2/TRBV6-3	TRBJ2-1	CASSYGDYHYNEQFF	TGTGCCAGCAGTTACGGCGACTATCACTACAATGAGCAGTTCTTC